This TCR beta chain emerged from a study of blood T cell repertoires in COVID-19. Study summary: COVID-19 samples from acute and convalescent phases originated in the United States, Italy and Spain.

Germline loops: CDR1 SGHRS, CDR2 YFSETQ. V was shortened by 2 bases and J by 5 bases, with 7 bases between the two germline ends. CDR3 size: 13 residues. A single count supports this clone. The same CDR3 arises from other DNA sequences in this sample as well. The data were produced by immunoSEQ multiplex PCR, yet TCRdb's version contains in-frame clones alone and is incomplete. Counted here are over 200,000 clones, about 87% occurring once; the ten biggest clones make up over 3.5%. Cohorts were assigned according to the clinical history that participants reported. This TCR was recovered from a young woman who had been exposed to COVID-19. The chain recombines TRBV5-1 with TRBJ2-2; D not resolved. Sequencing was carried out using PBMCs or T cells enriched from blood (not recorded which). Here the CDR3 DNA reads TGCGCCAGCAGCTTAACAGTGACCGGGGAGCTGTTTTTT. It specifies CASSLTVTGELFF.